The 30 T cell receptor beta chains presented below share a single source sample, sequenced in a study of T cell responses to AZD1222 COVID-19 vaccine. TCRdb's copy holds only in-frame clones and misses some; the assay was immunoSEQ multiplex PCR. The repertoire holds roughly 100,000 clones, 80% to 90% seen once, with roughly a tenth in the top ten. Sequencing was performed on peripheral blood, taken 28 days after the second AZD1222 dose. The receptors originated from an adult who received the AZD1222 COVID-19 vaccine.

The V and J genes are TRBV4-3 and TRBJ1-5; D is unresolved. The CDR3 runs 15 residues. V dropped 0 bases and J dropped 4 bases, with 10 bases sitting between them. Germline V gene lookup returns CDR1 LGHNA and CDR2 YSLEER. The CDR3 coding sequence is TGCGCCAGCAGCCAAGACGACACTGGGAATCAGCCCCAGCATTTT. The encoded protein is CASSQDDTGNQPQHF.

V is TRBV18 and J is TRBJ1-1; the D is unclear. Germline loops: CDR1 KGHSH, CDR2 LQKENI. V was trimmed by 3 bases and J by 1 base, leaving 6 bases between them. This CDR3 comprises 13 residues. CDR3 amino acids: CASSPNRNTEAFF. The CDR3 DNA reads TGTGCCAGCTCACCTAACAGGAACACTGAAGCTTTCTTT. The variable domain in full, with the rest retrieved from reference TRBV18 and TRBJ1-1, is NAGVMQNPRHLVRRRGQEARLRCSPMKGHSHVYWYRQLPEEGLKFMVYLQKENIIDESGMPKERFSAEFPKEGPSILRIQQVVRGDSAAYFCASSPNRNTEAFFGQGTRLTVV.

This clone was seen a few times. V gene TRBV2 combines with J gene TRBJ2-7, with TRBD1 as a possible D gene (5 bases). The CDR3 extends over 14 amino acids. Per germline, CDR1 SNHLY and CDR2 FYNNEI. V was cut by 2 bases and J by 4 bases, with 12 bases left in between. CDR3 loop: CASSESRVGYEQYF. The CDR3 DNA reads as TGTGCCAGCAGTGAAAGCAGGGTTGGGTACGAGCAGTACTTC.

J is TRBJ2-7 and V is TRBV6-2 or TRBV6-3; TRBD2 agrees at 13 bases. Trimming at V came to 2 bases and at J to 6 bases, leaving 10 bases not matched to a gene. CDR3 size: 17 residues. CDR1 MNHEY and CDR2 SVGEGT come from the germline V gene. This CDR3 is CASSYRSPGLAGSEQYF. CDR3 DNA: TGTGCCAGCAGTTACCGGAGTCCGGGACTAGCGGGATCCGAGCAGTACTTC.

J is TRBJ1-2 and V is TRBV9, with D possibly being TRBD1 (5 bases). Between the trimmed V and J ends, which lost 0 bases and 8 bases, there was a span of 17 bases. CDR3 length: 15 amino acids. Per the germline V gene, CDR1 is SGDLS and CDR2 is YYNGEE. The CDR3 DNA reads as TGTGCCAGCAGCGTAGGGGGGACGGCTTTCTTCGGCTACACCTTC. The encoded protein is CASSVGGTAFFGYTF.

V is TRBV6-1 and J is TRBJ1-5; D is ambiguous. Germline V gene lookup returns CDR1 MNHNS and CDR2 SASEGT. The CDR3 contains 13 residues. V lost 1 base to trimming and J lost 1 base, with 2 bases between them. CDR3 in amino acids: CASSEESNQPQHF. The DNA for the CDR3 is TGTGCCAGCAGTGAAGAGAGCAATCAGCCCCAGCATTTT.

The chain couples TRBV3-1 (or the pseudogene TRBV3-2) to TRBJ1-5; no reliable D call. The CDR3 totals 12 residues. Looked up from germline, CDR1 is LGHDT and CDR2 is YNNKEL (reference sequence). The V gene lost 0 bases and the J gene lost 6 bases, with 3 bases spanning the gap. CDR3 bases: TGTGCCAGCAGCCAAGAAGGTCAGCCCCAGCATTTT. Translation: CASSQEGQPQHF.

The chain has TRBV11-2 and TRBJ2-1, with 9 nucleotides matching TRBD1. The CDR3 consists of 14 residues. Germline V lookup: CDR1 SGHAT, CDR2 FQNNGV. Germline trimming cut 5 bases from V and 8 bases from J; bases unmatched to any gene: 7. CDR3 nucleotides: TGTGCCAGCAGCCTAGTGGACAGGGGCGATGAGCAGTTCTTC. It encodes CASSLVDRGDEQFF. Supplemented by reference TRBV11-2 and TRBJ2-1, the full variable domain reads EAGVAQSPRYKIIEKRQSVAFWCNPISGHATLYWYQQILGQGPKLLIQFQNNGVVDDSQLPKDRFSAERLKGVDSTLKIQPAKLEDSAVYLCASSLVDRGDEQFFGPGTRLTVL.

This rearrangement joins TRBV20-1 to TRBJ2-7; D perhaps matches TRBD2 (5 bases). The CDR3 extends over 14 amino acids. V was trimmed by 3 bases and J by 7 bases, leaving 19 bases between them. CDR1 and CDR2 from the germline V gene are DFQATT and SNEGSKA (reference sequence). The CDR3 here is CSASYSAGSGEQYF. The CDR3 region has the DNA TGCAGTGCTAGTTACTCCGCGGGTTCGGGGGAGCAGTACTTC.

The J gene is TRBJ2-7, the V gene TRBV27, with 8 nucleotides matching TRBD1. This CDR3 contains 13 residues. The ends lost 5 bases at V and 7 bases at J; junction bases unmatched: 7. CDR1 is MNHEY and CDR2 is SMNVEV in the germline V gene (reference sequence). CDR3: CASSPDRDREQYF. The CDR3 DNA sequence: TGTGCCAGCAGTCCGGACAGGGATCGGGAGCAGTACTTC.

V and J are TRBV3-1 (or the pseudogene TRBV3-2) and TRBJ1-1; weak D call: TRBD1 (6 bases). The CDR3 sequence is 15 residues long. CDR1 and CDR2 (germline): LGHDT, YNNKEL (reference sequence). V was clipped by 7 bases and J by 4 bases, with 19 bases between them. The CDR3 coding sequence is TGTGCCAGCACCGGGAATCTACAGGGAGGCACTGAAGCTTTCTTT. Its protein is CASTGNLQGGTEAFF.

V gene TRBV3-1 (or the pseudogene TRBV3-2) combines with J gene TRBJ2-7; 9 bases match TRBD1. Looked up from germline, CDR1 is LGHDT and CDR2 is YNNKEL (reference sequence). Trimming cost V 2 bases and J 1 base; bases outside gene matches: 6. This CDR3 spans 16 amino acids. The CDR3 protein is CASSQPTGTGSYEQYF. DNA of the CDR3: TGTGCCAGCAGCCAACCGACCGGGACAGGGTCCTACGAGCAGTACTTC.

The V and J genes are TRBV20-1 and TRBJ1-2, with D maybe TRBD1 (6 bases). CDR1 is DFQATT and CDR2 is SNEGSKA in the germline V gene (reference sequence). The CDR3 spans 14 residues. Trimming shortened V by 7 bases and J by 3 bases, and 18 bases separated the two germline ends. The CDR3 sequence is CSVIEPGDDYGYTF. The CDR3 coding sequence is TGCAGTGTTATTGAACCAGGGGACGACTATGGCTACACCTTC.

The chain couples TRBV5-4 to TRBJ1-6; 9 bases match TRBD1. This CDR3 contains 14 residues. Per germline, CDR1 SGHNT and CDR2 YYREEE (reference sequence). With 4 bases clipped from V and 10 bases from J, the junction kept 6 bases outside the gene matches. The CDR3 loop is CASSRDRERSPLHF. The CDR3 nucleotides are TGTGCCAGCAGCCGGGACAGGGAGAGGTCACCCCTCCACTTT.

This chain uses TRBV4-1 with TRBJ1-2; D may be TRBD1 (5 bases). The CDR3 has 13 amino acids. V was trimmed by 5 bases and J by 5 bases, leaving 12 bases between them. The germline CDR1 and CDR2 sequences are MGHRA and YSYEKL. CDR3 region: CASSYGTQYGYTF. The CDR3 DNA reads as TGCGCCAGCAGCTACGGGACTCAATATGGCTACACCTTC.

The rearrangement uses TRBV6-5 and TRBJ1-2; D is undetermined. CDR1 MNHEY and CDR2 SVGAGI come from the germline V gene. The CDR3 spans 13 residues. Trimming took off 7 bases at V and 10 bases at J, with 19 bases between the two ends. For the CDR3, the DNA is TGTGCCAGCATGGTCCCAGCCAGTCCCATCTACACCTTC. This codes for CASMVPASPIYTF.

V and J are TRBV5-5 and TRBJ1-1; D ambiguous. The germline CDR1 and CDR2 sequences are SGHKS and YYEKEE (reference sequence). Trimming removed 0 bases from V and 1 base from J, with 4 bases in between. The CDR3 spans 13 residues. The CDR3 region is CASSLARNTEAFF. The CDR3 DNA follows: TGTGCCAGCAGCTTGGCCAGGAACACTGAAGCTTTCTTT.

This sequence joins TRBV27 and TRBJ2-5; 8 nucleotides agree with TRBD1. Trimming took 2 bases from V and 5 from J; bases not matched to a gene: 4. Looked up from germline, CDR1 is MNHEY and CDR2 is SMNVEV (reference sequence). CDR3 length: 14 amino acids. The CDR3 is CASSLQGARETQYF. As DNA, the CDR3 is TGTGCCAGCAGTTTACAGGGGGCGCGGGAGACCCAGTACTTC.

The gene calls are TRBV4-1 and TRBJ1-5; possible D gene TRBD1, 5 bases. This CDR3 has 14 amino acids. Germline V CDR1 and CDR2: MGHRA, YSYEKL. With 0 bases removed from V and 7 bases from J, the gap between germline ends came to 10 bases. CDR3 loop: CASSQDTGRQPQHF. Here the CDR3 DNA reads TGCGCCAGCAGCCAAGATACGGGGCGGCAGCCCCAGCATTTT.

The chain uses TRBV7-6 and TRBJ2-2, with 10 bases fitting TRBD1. The V gene's germline CDR1 is SGHVS and CDR2 FNYEAQ. This CDR3 contains 16 residues. V lost 4 bases and J lost 7; bases outside the gene matches: 9. CDR3 sequence (DNA): TGTGCCAGCAGCTCTACCGGACAGGGGGTCGACGGGGAGCTGTTTTTT. Translated: CASSSTGQGVDGELFF.

V usage is TRBV5-1 and J usage is TRBJ2-2; 12 bases are a match to TRBD2. Germline-derived CDR1 and CDR2 are SGHRS and YFSETQ. CDR3 length equals 17 residues. The ends lost 2 bases at V and 4 bases at J; junction bases unmatched: 6. The CDR3 DNA reads as TGCGCCAGCAGCTTCGGACTAGCGGGATTAGGCACCGGGGAGCTGTTTTTT. Translation gives CASSFGLAGLGTGELFF.

The chain employs TRBV28 and TRBJ1-5, with D possibly matching TRBD1 (5 bases). V shed 6 bases and J shed 7 bases, with 19 bases lying between them. The CDR3 runs to 15 residues. Germline loops: CDR1 MDHEN, CDR2 SYDVKM. CDR3 in DNA: TGTGCCAGCAGGGTCTGGGACCAAAAGGAACAGCCCCAGCATTTT. As protein: CASRVWDQKEQPQHF.

The rearrangement uses TRBV29-1 and TRBJ2-7; D not certain. Per the germline V gene, CDR1 is SQVTM and CDR2 is ANQGSEA. The CDR3 has 11 amino acids. Trimming removed 4 bases from V and 3 bases from J, with 7 bases in between. This CDR3 reads CSVVTVYEQYF. DNA for the CDR3: TGCAGCGTTGTTACAGTCTACGAGCAGTACTTC.

This rearrangement joins TRBV28 to TRBJ2-5; 11 bases agree with TRBD1. The CDR3 extends over 14 amino acids. The germline gives CDR1 MDHEN, CDR2 SYDVKM. J was trimmed by 4 bases and V by 5 bases; bases with no gene match: 3. The CDR3 bases are TGTGCCAGCAGTCGGGACAGGGGGATAGAGACCCAGTACTTC. Translating it yields CASSRDRGIETQYF.

The chain recombines TRBV7-2 with TRBJ2-7; a weak D match, TRBD1 (6 bases). Germline values: CDR1 SGHTA, CDR2 FQGNSA. The CDR3 has 15 amino acids. V was shortened by 0 bases and J by 0 bases, with 9 bases between the two germline ends. In DNA, the CDR3 is TGTGCCAGCAGCTTAGCTTGGGGGCCCTCCTACGAGCAGTACTTC. This translates into CASSLAWGPSYEQYF.

The chain uses TRBV6-8 and TRBJ2-7; D tentatively fits TRBD1 or TRBD2 (5 bases each). There are 16 residues in the CDR3. Trimming took off 0 bases at V and 3 bases at J, with 15 bases between the two ends. Germline V lookup: CDR1 MNHGY, CDR2 SAAAGT. The DNA for the CDR3 is TGTGCCAGCAGTTACTCCGGGATGACAGAATGCTACGAGCAGTACTTC. Translating gives CASSYSGMTECYEQYF.

This clone has just a few counts. The chain couples TRBV4-2 to TRBJ2-7, with D maybe TRBD2 (6 bases). CDR1 is LGHNA, CDR2 YNFKEQ, per germline. V dropped 1 base and J dropped 2 bases, with 9 bases sitting between them. This CDR3 is built from 14 residues. This CDR3 is CASSQVRGTYEQYF. CDR3 DNA: TGTGCCAGCAGCCAAGTTCGGGGGACCTACGAGCAGTACTTC.

V is TRBV27 and J is TRBJ1-4, with D maybe TRBD1 (5 bases). The length of the CDR3 is 16 residues. The V end was cut by 6 bases, the J end by 5 bases, with 19 bases between. Germline V CDR1 and CDR2: MNHEY, SMNVEV (reference sequence). Written as DNA, the CDR3 is TGTGCCAGCAGGCGACTAGACAGCACCTTGAATGAAAAACTGTTTTTT. Its translation is CASRRLDSTLNEKLFF.

V usage is TRBV7-9 and J usage is TRBJ2-7; 7 bases are a match to TRBD1. The germline V gene encodes CDR1 SEHNR and CDR2 FQNEAQ (reference sequence). This CDR3 comprises 15 residues. J lost 6 bases, V lost 3 bases, and 11 bases had no gene match. CDR3 sequence (DNA): TGTGCCAGCAGCTTCCGGGACAGCCTGCTAGGCGAGCAGTACTTC. Its translation is CASSFRDSLLGEQYF.

The rearrangement uses TRBV28 and TRBJ2-5, with D unresolved. V lost 1 base, J lost 2 bases, and 8 bases lay in between. This CDR3 contains 14 residues. Germline V CDR1 and CDR2: MDHEN, SYDVKM. CDR3 bases: TGTGCCAGCAGTTTATTAACAGCTCAAGAGACCCAGTACTTC. Amino acids: CASSLLTAQETQYF.